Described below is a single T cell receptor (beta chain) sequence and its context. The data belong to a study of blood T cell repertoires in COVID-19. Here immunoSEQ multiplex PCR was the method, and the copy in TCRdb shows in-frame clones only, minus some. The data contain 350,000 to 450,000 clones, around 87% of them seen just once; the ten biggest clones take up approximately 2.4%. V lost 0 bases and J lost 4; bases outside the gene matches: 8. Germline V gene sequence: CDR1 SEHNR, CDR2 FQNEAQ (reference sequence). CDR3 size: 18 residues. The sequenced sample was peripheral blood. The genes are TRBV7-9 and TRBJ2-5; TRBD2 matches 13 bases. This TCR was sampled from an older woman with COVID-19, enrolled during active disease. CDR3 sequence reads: CASSLAPGLAGVIETQYF. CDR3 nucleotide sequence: TGTGCCAGCAGCTTAGCGCCCGGACTAGCGGGGGTTATAGAGACCCAGTACTTC.